This entry concerns a single TCR beta chain. The CDR3 has 13 residues. J lost 12 bases, V lost 1 base, and 9 bases had no gene match. In germline, CDR1 is DFQATT, CDR2 SNEGSKA (reference sequence). These data originate in a study of T cells after yellow fever vaccination. Making TCR cDNA involved 5'RACE template switching, which added UMIs and a universal primer site. MiXCR was run by TCRdb on the 5' RACE reads, yielding one entry per CDR3 protein. The repertoire has a few hundred thousand distinct CDR3 sequences, approximately 21% of them found once; the top ten carry roughly an eighth. Sequencing was performed on PBMCs, taken 15 days after the yellow fever booster vaccination. The V and J genes are TRBV20-1 and TRBJ2-1; 7 bases line up with TRBD2. The source is a man aged 30 to 39 who received the YFV17D yellow fever vaccine. The CDR3 sequence is CSARGLAVSGQFF. In DNA form, the CDR3 reads TGCAGTGCTAGAGGGCTAGCGGTCTCGGGGCAGTTCTTC.